The rows below give T cell receptor beta chains drawn from one sample of a study of T-cell reconstitution after alpha-beta-depleted transplantation in children. Each CDR3 protein is one row after TCRdb ran MiXCR on the PCR reads. Of about 400,000 distinct CDR3 sequences in the sample, roughly 20% are singletons; the top ten hold less than 4.5%. Sequences were derived from PBMCs from the stem cell graft donor, sampled from the stem cell graft. The receptors originated from a human donor who donated a stem cell graft to a child with acute myeloid leukemia. Each CDR3 is given with its conserved first and last residue. The order of the fields is V gene, clone size, J gene, CDR3 protein. A clone size is listed for some rows: how often the clone was seen (once, few, many), or a class if it is expanded.

TRBV27	few	TRBJ1-5	CASSLGPRGEPQHF
TRBV5-1	-	TRBJ1-1	CASSLAGESEAFF
TRBV14	-	TRBJ1-2	CASSQELRTVANYGYTF
TRBV6-5	few	TRBJ2-7	CASSYSLVGGYYEQYF
TRBV12-3/TRBV12-4	-	TRBJ2-2	CASSWARGGTGELFF
TRBV29-1	few	TRBJ2-6	CSVGTGASIANVLTF
TRBV12-3/TRBV12-4	-	TRBJ2-1	CASSLPGLAPEQFF
TRBV10-3	-	TRBJ2-3	CAISGRAGNTDTQYF
TRBV10-2	-	TRBJ2-4	CASSQSLGAKNIQYF
TRBV20-1	many	TRBJ2-3	CSARDGAGGGTDTQYF
TRBV6-2/TRBV6-3	few	TRBJ2-1	CASGVESYNEQFF
TRBV29-1	-	TRBJ2-3	CSVEGRLTDTQYF
TRBV10-3	many	TRBJ2-1	CAINPRGSSDNEQFF